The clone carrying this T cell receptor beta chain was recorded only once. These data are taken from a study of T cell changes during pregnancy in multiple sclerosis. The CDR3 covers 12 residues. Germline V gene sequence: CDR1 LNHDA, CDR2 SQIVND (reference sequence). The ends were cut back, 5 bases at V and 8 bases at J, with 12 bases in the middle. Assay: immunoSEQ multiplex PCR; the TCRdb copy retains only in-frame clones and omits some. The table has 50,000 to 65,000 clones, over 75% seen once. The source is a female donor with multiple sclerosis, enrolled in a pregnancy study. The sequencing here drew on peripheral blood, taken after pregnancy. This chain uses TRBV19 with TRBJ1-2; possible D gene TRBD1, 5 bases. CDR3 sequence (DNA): TGTGCCAGTAGTCCGGGGGAACGAGGCTACACCTTC. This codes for CASSPGERGYTF.